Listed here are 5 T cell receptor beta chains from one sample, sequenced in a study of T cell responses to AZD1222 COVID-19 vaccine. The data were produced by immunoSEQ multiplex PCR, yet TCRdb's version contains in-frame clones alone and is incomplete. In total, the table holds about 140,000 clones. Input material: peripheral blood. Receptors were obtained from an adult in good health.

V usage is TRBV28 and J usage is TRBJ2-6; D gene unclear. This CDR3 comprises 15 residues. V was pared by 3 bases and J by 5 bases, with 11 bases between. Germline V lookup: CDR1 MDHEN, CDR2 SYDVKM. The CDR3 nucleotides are TGTGCCAGCAGTTTTTGGCAATCATGGGCCAACGTCCTGACTTTC. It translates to CASSFWQSWANVLTF. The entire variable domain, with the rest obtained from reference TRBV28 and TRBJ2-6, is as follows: DVKVTQSSRYLVKRTGEKVFLECVQDMDHENMFWYRQDPGLGLRLIYFSYDVKMKEKGDIPEGYSVSREKKERFSLILESASTNQTSMYLCASSFWQSWANVLTFGAGSRLTVL.

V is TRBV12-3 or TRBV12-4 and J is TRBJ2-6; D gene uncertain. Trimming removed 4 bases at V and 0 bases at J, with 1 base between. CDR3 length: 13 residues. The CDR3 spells CASSSSGANVLTF. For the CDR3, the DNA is TGTGCCAGCAGTTCCTCTGGGGCCAACGTCCTGACTTTC.

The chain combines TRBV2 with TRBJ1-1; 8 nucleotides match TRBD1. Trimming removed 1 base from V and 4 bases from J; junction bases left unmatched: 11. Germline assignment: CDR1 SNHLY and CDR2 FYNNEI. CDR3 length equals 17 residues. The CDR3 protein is CASSEGPGGDWGTEAFF. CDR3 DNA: TGTGCCAGCAGTGAAGGACCAGGGGGCGATTGGGGCACTGAAGCTTTCTTT.

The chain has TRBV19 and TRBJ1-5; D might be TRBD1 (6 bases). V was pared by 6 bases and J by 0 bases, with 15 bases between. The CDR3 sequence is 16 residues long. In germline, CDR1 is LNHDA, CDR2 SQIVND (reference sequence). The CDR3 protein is CASSEQGYYSNQPQHF. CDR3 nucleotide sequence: TGTGCCAGTAGCGAACAGGGCTATTATAGCAATCAGCCCCAGCATTTT. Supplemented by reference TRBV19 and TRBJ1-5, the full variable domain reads DGGITQSPKYLFRKEGQNVTLSCEQNLNHDAMYWYRQDPGQGLRLIYYSQIVNDFQKGDIAEGYSVSREKKESFPLTVTSAQKNPTAFYLCASSEQGYYSNQPQHFGDGTRLSIL.

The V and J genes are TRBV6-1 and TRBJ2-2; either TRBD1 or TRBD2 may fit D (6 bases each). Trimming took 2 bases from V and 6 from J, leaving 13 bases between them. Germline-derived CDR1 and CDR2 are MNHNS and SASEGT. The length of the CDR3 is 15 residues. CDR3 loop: CASSEPGAGAGELFF. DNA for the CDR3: TGTGCCAGCAGTGAACCGGGGGCAGGGGCCGGGGAGCTGTTTTTT.